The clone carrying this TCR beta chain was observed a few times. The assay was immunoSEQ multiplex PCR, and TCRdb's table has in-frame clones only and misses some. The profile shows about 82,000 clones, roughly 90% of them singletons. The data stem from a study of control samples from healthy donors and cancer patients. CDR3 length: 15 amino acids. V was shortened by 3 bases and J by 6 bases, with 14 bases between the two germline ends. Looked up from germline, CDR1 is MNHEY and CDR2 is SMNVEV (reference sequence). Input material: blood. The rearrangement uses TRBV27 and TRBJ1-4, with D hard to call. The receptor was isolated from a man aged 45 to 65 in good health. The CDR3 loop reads CASSFIGLGDEKLFF. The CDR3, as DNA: TGTGCCAGCAGTTTTATAGGCCTCGGGGATGAAAAACTGTTTTTT.